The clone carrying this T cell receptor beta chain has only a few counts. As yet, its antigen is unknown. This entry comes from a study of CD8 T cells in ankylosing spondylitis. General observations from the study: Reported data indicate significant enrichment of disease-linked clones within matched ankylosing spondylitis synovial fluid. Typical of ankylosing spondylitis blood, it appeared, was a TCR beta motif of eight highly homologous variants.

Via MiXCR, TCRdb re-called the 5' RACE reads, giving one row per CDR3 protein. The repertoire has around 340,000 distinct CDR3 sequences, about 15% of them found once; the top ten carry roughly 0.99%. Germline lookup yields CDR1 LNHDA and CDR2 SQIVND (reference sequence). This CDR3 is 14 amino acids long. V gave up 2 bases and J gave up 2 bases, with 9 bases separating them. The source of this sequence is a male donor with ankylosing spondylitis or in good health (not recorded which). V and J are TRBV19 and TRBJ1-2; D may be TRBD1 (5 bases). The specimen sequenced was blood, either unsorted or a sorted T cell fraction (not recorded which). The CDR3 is CASSIPGRNYGYTF. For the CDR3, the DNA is TGTGCCAGTAGTATACCAGGGAGGAACTATGGCTACACCTTC.